This passage covers 15 T cell receptor beta chains from one sample sequenced in a study of cytotoxic CD8 clonotypes in ibrutinib-treated CLL. TCRdb's table, derived via immunoSEQ multiplex PCR, lists solely in-frame clones and lacks some. The sample lists some 150,000 clones, more than 70% occurring once. The starting material was PBMCs, obtained after 36 months of ibrutinib treatment. The source of these receptors is a human donor with chronic lymphocytic leukemia.

This rearrangement joins TRBV2 to TRBJ2-1; D gene uncertain. V was cut by 2 bases and J by 0 bases, with 14 bases left in between. Germline CDR1 and CDR2: SNHLY and FYNNEI. The CDR3 is 17 amino acids. CDR3: CASSESDWKSSYNEQFF. The CDR3 nucleotides are TGTGCCAGCAGTGAATCCGACTGGAAGAGCTCCTACAATGAGCAGTTCTTC.

The chain carries TRBV11-1 and TRBJ1-1; D not certain. Between the trimmed V and J ends, which lost 2 bases and 6 bases, there was a span of 19 bases. This CDR3 region has 16 residues. The germline gives CDR1 SGHAT, CDR2 FQDESV (reference sequence). The CDR3 DNA follows: TGTGCCAGCAGCTTAAATATCGTAACGCTCGAACCTGAAGCTTTCTTT. Its translation: CASSLNIVTLEPEAFF.

This clone has only a few counts. This chain links TRBV5-1 with TRBJ2-3; D not resolved. The CDR3 runs to 13 residues. The germline V gene has CDR1 SGHRS and CDR2 YFSETQ. V lost 0 bases and J lost 1, with 3 bases in between. The CDR3 is CASSLEGTDTQYF. The CDR3 bases are TGCGCCAGCAGCTTGGAGGGCACAGATACGCAGTATTTT.

The chain carries TRBV27 and TRBJ1-1; D is uncertain. Germline V gives CDR1 MNHEY, CDR2 SMNVEV (reference sequence). This CDR3 contains 14 residues. The ends were cut back, 2 bases at V and 2 bases at J, with 9 bases in the middle. CDR3 in amino acids: CASSLMGFNTEAFF. The CDR3 coding sequence is TGTGCCAGCAGTTTAATGGGGTTCAACACTGAAGCTTTCTTT.

The V call is TRBV5-1, the J call TRBJ1-1; D may be TRBD1 (5 bases). Trimming took off 4 bases at V and 0 bases at J, with 10 bases between the two ends. Germline V gene sequence: CDR1 SGHRS, CDR2 YFSETQ. The CDR3 loop spans 14 amino acids. The CDR3 DNA reads as TGCGCCAGCAGCGGGACTGCAATGAACACTGAAGCTTTCTTT. It translates to CASSGTAMNTEAFF.

V gene TRBV10-3 combines with J gene TRBJ2-7; no definite D call. This CDR3 is 15 amino acids long. Germline CDR1 and CDR2: ENHRY and SYGVKD. The germline V and J ends were trimmed by 0 bases and 3 bases, with 12 bases remaining between them. In DNA form, the CDR3 reads TGTGCCATCAGTGAGTCCGGACGGCCATACTACGAGCAGTACTTC. It specifies CAISESGRPYYEQYF.

This clone was found once. V usage is TRBV23-1 and J usage is TRBJ1-5; D possibly corresponds to TRBD1 (6 bases). TRBV23-1 is an open reading frame whose function is uncertain. Trimming cost V 6 bases and J 0 bases, with 18 bases left between them. The CDR3 is 17 residues long. CDR3 loop: CASRRTAENDSNQPQHF. CDR3 nucleotide sequence: TGCGCCAGCAGGAGGACAGCAGAAAACGATAGCAATCAGCCCCAGCATTTT.

This clone is a singleton in its sample. The chain carries TRBV6-5 and TRBJ2-7; 8 nucleotides align to TRBD2. This CDR3 region has 15 residues. The trim removed 5 bases at V and 3 bases at J, leaving 9 bases unmatched. The germline CDR1 and CDR2 sequences are MNHEY and SVGAGI. Here the CDR3 reads CASSLGLGVGYEQYF. The CDR3, as DNA: TGTGCCAGCAGTCTGGGACTAGGGGTGGGCTACGAGCAGTACTTC.

The V gene is TRBV6-1, the J gene TRBJ1-1, with a tentative D call TRBD1 (6 bases). The CDR3 totals 16 residues. CDR1 and CDR2 (germline): MNHNS, SASEGT. The V gene lost 4 bases and the J gene lost 2 bases, with 17 bases spanning the gap. CDR3 amino acids: CASSAHMGHSNTEAFF. Written as DNA, the CDR3 is TGTGCCAGCAGTGCCCATATGGGACACTCCAACACTGAAGCTTTCTTT.

This clone has just one count. The DNA for the CDR3 is TGCGCCAGCACCCCCCCAGGGGACTATGGCTACACCTTC. This translates into CASTPPGDYGYTF. This chain links TRBV5-1 with TRBJ1-2; D may be TRBD1 (6 bases). Deletions cut 6 bases from V and 3 bases from J, with 12 bases between. CDR3 length: 13 amino acids. Germline V gene sequence: CDR1 SGHRS, CDR2 YFSETQ.

The chain links TRBV6-1 to TRBJ2-7; 7 nucleotides align to TRBD1. This CDR3 region has 12 residues. The germline CDR1 and CDR2 sequences are MNHNS and SASEGT. V lost 5 bases to trimming and J lost 6 bases; unmatched junction nucleotides: 4. CDR3 coding DNA: TGTGCCAGCAGTAACTACAGGGGCGAGCAGTACTTC. Translation: CASSNYRGEQYF.

The J gene is TRBJ1-2, the V gene TRBV13; TRBD1 might be the D (5 bases). Trimming removed 5 bases at V and 6 bases at J, with 16 bases between. Germline V lookup: CDR1 PRHDT, CDR2 FYEKMQ (reference sequence). The CDR3 length is 14 residues. CDR3 DNA sequence: TGTGCCAGCAGCCCTCAGGGATCCCCTAATGGCTACACCTTC. Encoded protein: CASSPQGSPNGYTF.

In this sample, this clone turned up a few times. In DNA, the CDR3 is TGTGCCAGCAGCTTCTTATCAGTGAACACTGAAGCTTTCTTT. It encodes CASSFLSVNTEAFF. This chain uses TRBV7-8 with TRBJ1-1; D remains unclear. Germline V lookup: CDR1 SGHVS, CDR2 FQNEAQ. The CDR3 length is 14 residues. Trimming shortened V by 3 bases and J by 0 bases, and 8 bases separated the two germline ends.

The chain combines TRBV7-6 with TRBJ2-1, with D possibly TRBD1 on 5 matching bases. The V end lost 3 bases, the J end lost 7 bases, and 10 bases lay between the germline ends. Germline V gene data show CDR1 as SGHVS and CDR2 as FNYEAQ. The CDR3 loop spans 13 amino acids. The CDR3 spells CASSFSKGNEQFF. For the CDR3, the DNA is TGTGCCAGCAGCTTTTCAAAGGGGAATGAGCAGTTCTTC.

This chain connects TRBV6-6 to TRBJ1-3; D uncertain. V dropped 2 bases and J dropped 0 bases, with 8 bases sitting between them. CDR1 MNHNY and CDR2 SVGAGI come from the germline V gene (reference sequence). The CDR3 is 15 residues long. The CDR3 region has the DNA TGTGCCAGCAGTTACCCCCAACGCTCTGGAAACACCATATATTTT. Its translation: CASSYPQRSGNTIYF.